Here is one TCR beta chain with its context. What it binds is unknown. CDR1 LNHDA and CDR2 SQIVND come from the germline V gene (reference sequence). The V and J ends lost 9 bases and 4 bases respectively, with 16 bases between them. This CDR3 comprises 15 residues. These data come from a study of shared clonotypes between healthy human individuals. Study observations and caveats: There were few donors, and this limited the genetic and exposure-history diversity represented.

The method was immunoSEQ multiplex PCR; TCRdb's version includes in-frame clones alone and lacks a portion of them. The sample records roughly 1.5 million clones, 95% to 99% being singletons. This chain connects TRBV19 to TRBJ2-6; D possibly corresponds to TRBD1 (5 bases). The material sequenced was naive CD4+ T cells sorted from blood. Subset here: CD45RA+ positively selected. The clonotype comes from a man in his thirties or forties in good health. CDR3 sequence (DNA): TGTGCCAGCCGAACCACAGGTGTCGGGGCCAACGTCCTGACTTTC. It specifies CASRTTGVGANVLTF.